A single sample gave rise to the 8 T cell receptor beta chains below, sequenced in a study of CD8 T cells in ankylosing spondylitis. General observations from the study: For ankylosing spondylitis blood, a TCR beta motif of 8 or 9 highly homologous variants appeared characteristic.

No cognate antigen is known for these TCRs. TCRdb fed the 5' RACE reads into MiXCR, producing one record per CDR3 protein. The sample lists more than 600,000 distinct CDR3 sequences; 19% were seen once. The sample was blood, either unsorted or a sorted T cell fraction (not recorded which). These receptors were obtained from a male donor with ankylosing spondylitis.

This clonotype was seen only a few times. This sequence joins TRBV5-1 and TRBJ1-4; D is possibly TRBD1 (5 bases). Germline lookup yields CDR1 SGHRS and CDR2 YFSETQ. This CDR3 contains 14 residues. V was clipped by 3 bases and J by 5 bases, with 11 bases between them. The CDR3 reads CASSWGGENEKLFF. CDR3 sequence (DNA): TGCGCCAGCAGCTGGGGGGGGGAAAATGAAAAACTGTTTTTT.

This clonotype appeared a few times. This rearrangement joins TRBV6-1 to TRBJ2-1, with 7 bases aligning to TRBD2. This CDR3 is 16 amino acids long. The trim removed 5 bases at V and 10 bases at J, leaving 17 bases unmatched. CDR1 and CDR2 (germline): MNHNS, SASEGT. The CDR3 protein is CASSLLLADPVGEQFF. CDR3 in DNA: TGTGCCAGCAGTCTTCTTCTAGCGGACCCCGTCGGAGAGCAGTTCTTC.

This clonotype was found a few times. V and J are TRBV6-5 and TRBJ1-1; no reliable D call. Trimming shortened V by 2 bases and J by 1 base, and 8 bases separated the two germline ends. This CDR3 region has 14 residues. CDR1 is MNHEY and CDR2 is SVGAGI in the germline V gene. The CDR3 DNA reads TGTGCCAGCAGTTACGAGAGGGCGAACACTGAAGCTTTCTTT. Translation gives CASSYERANTEAFF.

This clonotype was counted a few times. The chain is built from TRBV4-3 and TRBJ2-7; 7 nucleotides agree with TRBD2. The CDR3 totals 16 residues. CDR1 LGHNA and CDR2 YSLEER come from the germline V gene. Losses at the gene ends were 0 bases for V and 1 base for J; bases not matched to a gene: 6. The CDR3, as DNA: TGCGCCAGCAGCCAAGAACCTAGCGGATTTTCCTACGAGCAGTACTTC. Amino acids: CASSQEPSGFSYEQYF.

The J gene is TRBJ1-1, the V gene TRBV14; possibly TRBD1 for D (5 bases). This CDR3 has 12 residues. V was clipped by 2 bases and J by 8 bases, with 9 bases between them. Germline CDR1 reads SGHDN; CDR2 reads FVKESK. CDR3 in amino acids: CASSQKGTEAFF. Written as DNA, the CDR3 is TGTGCCAGCAGCCAAAAAGGGACGGAAGCTTTCTTT.

This clonotype was observed a handful of times. The chain joins TRBV13 to TRBJ1-1, with 8 nucleotides matching TRBD1. This CDR3 is 18 amino acids long. With 5 bases clipped from V and 1 base from J, the junction kept 15 bases outside the gene matches. CDR1 and CDR2 from the germline V gene are PRHDT and FYEKMQ (reference sequence). The CDR3 loop is CASSRAGQDFIGNTEAFF. The CDR3 region has the DNA TGTGCCAGCAGCCGAGCGGGACAGGACTTCATAGGGAACACTGAAGCTTTCTTT.

The rearrangement uses TRBV12-3 or TRBV12-4 and TRBJ2-5, with D possibly being TRBD1 or TRBD2 (5 bases each). V lost 5 bases to trimming and J lost 7 bases, with 17 bases between them. The CDR3 has 14 residues. CDR3 residues: CASSRGRTQGTQYF. The CDR3 bases are TGTGCCAGCAGTCGGGGTAGGACTCAGGGGACCCAGTACTTC.

This clonotype has more than one count but fewer than ten. The rearrangement joins TRBV12-3 or TRBV12-4 to TRBJ1-1, with D maybe TRBD1 (5 bases). The CDR3 has 15 amino acids. V was clipped by 2 bases and J by 2 bases, with 12 bases between them. The CDR3 sequence is CASSLPTARNTEAFF. The CDR3 DNA sequence: TGTGCCAGCAGTTTACCGACAGCTAGAAACACTGAAGCTTTCTTT.